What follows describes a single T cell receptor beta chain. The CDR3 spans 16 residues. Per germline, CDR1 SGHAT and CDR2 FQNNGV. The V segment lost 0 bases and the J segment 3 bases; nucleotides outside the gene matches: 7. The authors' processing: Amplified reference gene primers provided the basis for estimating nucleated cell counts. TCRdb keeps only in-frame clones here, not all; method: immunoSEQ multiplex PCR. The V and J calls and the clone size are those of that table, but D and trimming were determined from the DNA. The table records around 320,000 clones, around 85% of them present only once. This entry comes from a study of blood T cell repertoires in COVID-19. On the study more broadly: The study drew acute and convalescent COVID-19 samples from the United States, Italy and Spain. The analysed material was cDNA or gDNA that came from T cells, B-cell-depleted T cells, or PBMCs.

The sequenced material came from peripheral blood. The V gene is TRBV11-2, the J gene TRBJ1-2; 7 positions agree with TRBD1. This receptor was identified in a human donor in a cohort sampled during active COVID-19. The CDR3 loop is CASSLEPRGKDYGYTF. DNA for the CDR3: TGTGCCAGCAGCTTAGAGCCCAGGGGGAAGGACTATGGCTACACCTTC.